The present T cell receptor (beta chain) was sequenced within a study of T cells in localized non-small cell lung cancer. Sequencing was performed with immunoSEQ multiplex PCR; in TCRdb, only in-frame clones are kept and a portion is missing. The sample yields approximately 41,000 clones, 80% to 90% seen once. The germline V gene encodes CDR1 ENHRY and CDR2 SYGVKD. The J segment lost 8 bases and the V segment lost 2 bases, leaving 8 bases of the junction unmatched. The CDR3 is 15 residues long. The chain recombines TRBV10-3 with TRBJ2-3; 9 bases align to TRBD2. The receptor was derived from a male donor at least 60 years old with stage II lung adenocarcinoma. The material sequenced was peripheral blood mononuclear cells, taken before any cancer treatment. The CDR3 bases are TGTGCCATCAGTGAGCAGCGGGGGGTGAGCGGTACGCAGTATTTT. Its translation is CAISEQRGVSGTQYF.